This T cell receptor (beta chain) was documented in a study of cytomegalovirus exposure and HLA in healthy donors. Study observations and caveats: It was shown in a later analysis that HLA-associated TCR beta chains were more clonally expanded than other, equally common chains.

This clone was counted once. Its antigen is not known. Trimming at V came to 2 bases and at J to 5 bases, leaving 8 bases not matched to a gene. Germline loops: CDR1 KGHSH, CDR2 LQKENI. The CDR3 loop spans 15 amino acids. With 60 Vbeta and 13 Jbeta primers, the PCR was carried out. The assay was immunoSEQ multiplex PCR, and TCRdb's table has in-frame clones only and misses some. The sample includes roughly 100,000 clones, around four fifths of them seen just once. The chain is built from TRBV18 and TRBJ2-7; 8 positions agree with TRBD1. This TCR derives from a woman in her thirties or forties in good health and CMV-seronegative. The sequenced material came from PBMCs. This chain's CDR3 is CASSPAGQGRNEQYF. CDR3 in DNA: TGTGCCAGCTCACCAGCAGGACAGGGACGCAACGAGCAGTACTTC.